The 17 T cell receptor beta chains given below trace back to one sample, sequenced in a study of OX40 agonist ivuxolimab in advanced cancers. Libraries were prepared by immunoSEQ multiplex PCR; TCRdb keeps only in-frame clonotypes and omits some of them. This table holds roughly 70,000 clones, approximately 86% found once. The sample here was CD4+ or CD8+ T cells sorted from blood, taken in a trial of the OX40 agonist ivuxolimab. These receptors all stem from an adult with an advanced solid tumor such as melanoma, head and neck, liver or kidney cancer.

CDR3 nucleotides: TGTGCCAGCAGCTTTAATTTCCGGGGCGCCGGGGAGCTGTTTTTT. Encoded protein: CASSFNFRGAGELFF. The rearrangement joins TRBV5-6 to TRBJ2-2; D tentatively reads TRBD1 or TRBD2 (5 bases each). CDR1 is SGHDT and CDR2 is YYEEEE in the germline V gene. The CDR3 spans 15 residues. V lost 2 bases to trimming and J lost 6 bases, with 14 bases between them.

This chain joins TRBV19 and TRBJ1-3, with D uncertain. The V end lost 3 bases, the J end lost 3 bases, and 15 bases lay between the germline ends. The germline CDR1 and CDR2 sequences are LNHDA and SQIVND (reference sequence). The CDR3 has 16 residues. CDR3 in amino acids: CASSIPSVGGGNTIYF. In DNA form, the CDR3 reads TGTGCCAGTAGTATCCCATCAGTTGGAGGTGGAAACACCATATATTTT.

The chain recombines TRBV4-3 with TRBJ1-2; 9 nucleotides line up with TRBD1. Unmatched junction bases numbered 8, after V lost 0 bases and J lost 6 bases. This CDR3 spans 16 amino acids. CDR1 is LGHNA, CDR2 YSLEER, per germline. The CDR3: CASSQDLYRGRNGYTF. In nucleotides, the CDR3 is TGCGCCAGCAGCCAAGACCTCTACAGGGGGCGAAATGGCTACACCTTC.

The V and J genes are TRBV4-2 and TRBJ1-2; D is ambiguous. The germline V gene has CDR1 LGHNA and CDR2 YNFKEQ. Trimming removed 0 bases from V and 4 bases from J, with 6 bases in between. CDR3 length: 13 amino acids. The CDR3 DNA is TGTGCCAGCAGCCAAGAGATGGCCTATGGCTACACCTTC. As protein: CASSQEMAYGYTF.

V and J are TRBV7-9 and TRBJ2-7, with TRBD2 matching 11 bases. The CDR3 is 16 residues long. Germline V gene sequence: CDR1 SEHNR, CDR2 FQNEAQ (reference sequence). V lost 5 bases to trimming and J lost 5 bases; unmatched junction nucleotides: 11. The CDR3 DNA is TGTGCCAGCAGCCAGAAGGGACTAGCGGTTGGAAACGAGCAGTACTTC. Translation gives CASSQKGLAVGNEQYF.

The V and J genes are TRBV5-1 and TRBJ1-2; 7 bases agree with TRBD1. Germline lookup yields CDR1 SGHRS and CDR2 YFSETQ. Losses at the gene ends were 0 bases for V and 6 bases for J; bases not matched to a gene: 11. The CDR3 spans 16 residues. The CDR3 region is CASSLAPTGKLDGYTF. The CDR3 DNA is TGCGCCAGCAGCTTGGCCCCGACAGGGAAGCTGGATGGCTACACCTTC.

The V call is TRBV5-1, the J call TRBJ2-1, with TRBD2 matching over 9 bases. Germline V CDR1 and CDR2: SGHRS, YFSETQ. The CDR3 extends over 15 amino acids. V lost 1 base to trimming and J lost 6 bases; unmatched junction nucleotides: 5. The CDR3 DNA reads as TGCGCCAGCAGCTTGCTGGCGGGAGGGGGCAATGAGCAGTTCTTC. Translation: CASSLLAGGGNEQFF.

The chain recombines TRBV2 with TRBJ2-5; D not resolved. The CDR3 has 14 residues. Germline loops: CDR1 SNHLY, CDR2 FYNNEI. V was shortened by 5 bases and J by 0 bases, with 10 bases between the two germline ends. The CDR3 sequence is CASSSQGYQETQYF. CDR3 bases: TGTGCCAGCAGTTCACAAGGGTACCAAGAGACCCAGTACTTC. Filled out from reference TRBV2 and TRBJ2-5, the complete variable domain reads EPEVTQTPSHQVTQMGQEVILRCVPISNHLYFYWYRQILGQKVEFLVSFYNNEISEKSEIFDDQFSVERPDGSNFTLKIRSTKLEDSAMYFCASSSQGYQETQYFGPGTRLLVL.

The chain joins TRBV7-3 to TRBJ2-2; D is unclear. CDR3 length: 16 amino acids. CDR1 is SGHTA, CDR2 FQGTGA, per germline. Trimming shortened V by 5 bases and J by 0 bases, and 13 bases separated the two germline ends. CDR3 nucleotides: TGTGCCAGCAGCCCTTCCGGGCGTGCGAACACCGGGGAGCTGTTTTTT. Translation gives CASSPSGRANTGELFF.

V and J are TRBV10-1 and TRBJ2-1, with a tentative D call TRBD2 (5 bases). Germline loops: CDR1 WNHNN, CDR2 SYGVQD (reference sequence). V was trimmed by 4 bases and J by 15 bases, leaving 22 bases between them. This CDR3 region has 14 residues. As DNA, the CDR3 is TGCGCCAGCAGTGGGCAGCGGACCGGAAGGAGTCTGTTCTTC. Translated, it gives CASSGQRTGRSLFF.

The rearrangement uses TRBV28 and TRBJ1-2; weak D call: TRBD1 (6 bases). The V gene lost 2 bases and the J gene lost 7 bases, with 11 bases spanning the gap. Germline V CDR1 and CDR2: MDHEN, SYDVKM. The CDR3 is made up of 13 amino acids. The CDR3 spells CASSLTGHSGYTF. The CDR3 nucleotides are TGTGCCAGCAGTTTAACAGGGCATAGTGGCTACACCTTC.

This chain connects TRBV29-1 to TRBJ2-7, with TRBD1 matching over 8 bases. This CDR3 has 13 residues. The germline gives CDR1 SQVTM, CDR2 ANQGSEA. The V gene end was trimmed by 4 bases and the J gene end by 6 bases; junction bases not matched to a gene: 8. The DNA of the CDR3 is TGCAGCGTTGGTGAGGACAGGGATTCCGAGCAGTACTTC. Encoded protein: CSVGEDRDSEQYF.

The chain carries TRBV11-2 and TRBJ2-1; 11 bases align to TRBD1. V shed 5 bases, J shed 4 bases, and the junction held 4 bases outside the gene matches. Germline CDR1 reads SGHAT; CDR2 reads FQNNGV. The CDR3 totals 15 residues. CDR3 sequence (DNA): TGTGCCAGCAGCCCGGGACAGGGGGTTTACAATGAGCAGTTCTTC. Amino acid sequence: CASSPGQGVYNEQFF.

This chain uses TRBV6-5 with TRBJ2-5; D is possibly TRBD2 (6 bases). Deletions cut 6 bases from V and 4 bases from J, with 12 bases between. This CDR3 comprises 13 residues. The germline CDR1 and CDR2 sequences are MNHEY and SVGAGI. The CDR3 loop reads CASSARAGETQYF. CDR3 in DNA: TGTGCCAGCAGCGCTCGAGCGGGAGAGACCCAGTACTTC.

The chain carries TRBV6-1 and TRBJ2-7; D assignment may be TRBD1 or TRBD2 (5 bases each). Trimming stripped 6 bases from V and 2 bases from J, with 14 bases between. Germline values: CDR1 MNHNS, CDR2 SASEGT. The CDR3 contains 14 residues. CDR3 nucleotide sequence: TGTGCCAGCAGCCCCGGAGGACACGCCTACGAGCAGTACTTC. As protein: CASSPGGHAYEQYF.

This chain uses TRBV15 with TRBJ2-1; possibly TRBD2 for D (5 bases). The germline CDR1 and CDR2 sequences are LNHNV and YYDKDF (reference sequence). V lost 1 base and J lost 0, with 10 bases in between. CDR3 size: 16 residues. In nucleotides, the CDR3 is TGTGCCACCAGCAGAGGGTTAGGGAGCTCCTACAATGAGCAGTTCTTC. Encoded protein: CATSRGLGSSYNEQFF.

The chain is built from TRBV6-5 and TRBJ2-1, with TRBD2 matching 9 bases. CDR1 MNHEY and CDR2 SVGAGI come from the germline V gene. CDR3 length equals 16 residues. V shed 2 bases, J shed 8 bases, and the junction held 10 bases outside the gene matches. The CDR3 protein is CASSYGLAGVFHEQFF. The CDR3 nucleotides read TGTGCCAGCAGTTACGGGTTAGCGGGAGTGTTCCATGAGCAGTTCTTC.